The text below deals with one TCR beta chain. Ten or more counts support this clone. Its antigen is currently not known. No much larger clone is present one base from it, and per-base qualities are unavailable. These data are taken from a study of cytomegalovirus exposure and HLA in healthy donors (dated by TCRdb to the late 2010s). Turning to the overall study: An earlier analysis of several hundred of the donors reported about 300 Gb of sequence data and about 120 million unique TCR beta sequences obtained from around 190 million T cells. Among a few hundred genotyped donors of the cohort, an average of approximately 240,000 unique TCR beta nucleotide sequences were sequenced per donor, roughly 20% of them non-productive. The study profiled the T cell repertoires of hundreds of subjects by immunosequencing and related them to cytomegalovirus serostatus. The number of typed donors differed by locus: about 620-640 for A, B, C, DRB1 and DQB1; 500 to 550 for DQA1; roughly 600 for DPA1; and approximately 450 for DPB1. Donor age, sex, ethnicity and CMV serostatus were collected together with the repertoire data. Of the roughly 410 genotyped donors, 80% to 90% were placed in the genetic ancestry cluster associated with self-reported Caucasian donors. The study was designed to test whether signatures of past pathogen exposure could be identified by cataloging public T cell receptors. An early release that covered fewer than 750 HLA-typed donors contained about 290 gigabases of sequencing data and 65 million to 100 million unique TCR sequences. Because of strong linkage in the cohort, roughly five DR-DQ haplotypes were treated as single units for association and clustering. The study combined high-throughput TCR immunosequencing, statistical association of individual TCRs with disease status, and machine learning to predict cytomegalovirus infection status. A separate validation cohort of over a hundred different subjects was used in addition to the roughly 640-subject first cohort. Genome-wide SNP genotypes for about three fifths of the roughly 670 donors were used in a later genetic analysis, which treated that subset as a discovery cohort. All discovery cohort repertoires had been generated on a single sequencing platform. In a later analysis, previously published TCR beta repertoires from 550 to 700 donors were re-analyzed and high-resolution HLA genotyping was added so that TCR occurrence patterns could be studied. Both class I and class II loci were covered by HLA typing, at four-digit resolution. The later analysis used no new phenotypic data to find candidate immune exposures, relying instead on TCR beta sequences and their occurrence across donors. To decide whether each TCR beta V gene segment behaved as functional or pseudogenic, an earlier analysis of some 580 of the donors relied on high-throughput TCR beta sequencing. Results the study describes overall, beyond this receptor: This cohort had only TCR beta chains sequenced, and the lack of alpha or paired-chain data limited which features could be detected. A later analysis associated about 18,000 TCR beta sequences with specific HLA alleles at a false discovery rate of 0.05. A further reported finding was that TCR beta sequences accurately predicted the HLA-A and HLA-B alleles for most subjects in the first cohort. The sequencing pipeline was judged likely to have produced a cluster of highly shared sequence variants as a technical artifact. According to a later analysis, most CMV-associated TCR beta chains appeared to be HLA-restricted, and the HLA associations seemed to be driven largely by CMV exposure. In a later analysis, HLA-associated TCR beta chains were found to be more clonally expanded and to have lower generation probabilities than equally common non-associated chains. Strong co-occurrence of HLA alleles, especially DR and DQ, made assigning TCR associations to individual alleles difficult. Correlated functional status among segregating V segments might be attributable to linkage disequilibrium, but an unknown experimental factor could not be ruled out. According to a later analysis, TCR association rates differed among HLA loci, with DRB1 alleles showing the most associated TCRs and HLA-C alleles showing the fewest. The only immune exposure information available for the cohort was CMV serostatus. A later genetic analysis associated a missense DCLRE1C variant with V-gene and J-gene trimming of TCR beta chains, and an independent cohort replicated the association. According to the authors, the approach could potentially be generalized to other disease states and immunological phenotypes. In a later analysis, several top co-occurrence clusters were reported to appear linked to parvovirus B19, influenza, CMV and Epstein-Barr virus. The presence/absence analyses assumed that sequencing depth was roughly uniform across donors, and that assumption may not be true. Most TCR sequences were observed very rarely across donors, whereas some public TCRs were present in many individuals. Because HLA typing was missing for some donors at each locus, association tests included only the typed subset. The classifier was reported to diagnose cytomegalovirus status with high specificity and sensitivity in both the original cohort and the validation cohort. In vitro tests confirmed that a few of the cytomegalovirus-associated TCR beta chains recognize cytomegalovirus antigens. In the study, 164 TCR beta chains were listed as associated with cytomegalovirus. In a later genetic analysis, fewer N-insertions in productive TCRs were reported among donors in an Asian-associated ancestry cluster than the approximately 670-donor mean. An earlier analysis of around 540 of the donors showed that most TCR beta V segments appeared in productive rearrangements either about 90% or about 30% of the time, which broadly matched IMGT annotations. Because counts were too low, roughly 16 rarely observed V segments, including chromosome 9 orphons, were left out of the earlier analysis of 587 of the donors.

Libraries were prepared through the immunoSEQ multiplex PCR assay. For the multiplex PCR, a mixture combining 60 forward primers for TCR Vbeta segments and 13 reverse primers for TCR Jbeta segments was used. Amplification of the CDR3 region of rearranged TCR beta genes was performed with a multiplex PCR assay on genomic DNA. The Illumina HiSeq System was used to sequence the amplified TCR beta libraries as 87-base-pair reads. From the authors' description of their analysis: Across the 640 or so repertoires, a later analysis counted 78 million or so unique TCR beta chains, some 11 million of which were shared by at least two donors. To remove PCR and sequencing errors, raw reads were error-corrected and collapsed into unique sequences using a nearest-neighbor algorithm that merged closely related sequences. To assign V, D and J gene segments, CDR3 sequences were aligned to IMGT reference sequences. For a sequence to be retained, a match of at least six nucleotides was required to both a V gene segment and a J gene segment. Rearrangements were called productive when the CDR3 lacked stop codons and stayed in frame with V and J; all others were non-productive. Following IMGT convention, CDR3 was defined as the stretch from the second conserved V-encoded cysteine to the conserved J-encoded phenylalanine. The earlier analysis of fewer than 750 of the donors excluded sequences that lacked an unambiguous match to a single V gene segment. An earlier analysis of several hundred of the donors called V segments functional above 56.7% productive rearrangements and segregating when the between-donor standard deviation exceeded 5%. A statistical classification framework was developed to diagnose cytomegalovirus status using the catalog of TCR beta chain sequences. In a later analysis, V and J genes were assigned by comparing TCR nucleotide sequences against IMGT/GENE-DB human TR gene sequences. The TCRdist pipeline was used in a later analysis to assign CDR3 sequences and most-parsimonious VDJ recombination scenarios. A later analysis defined each TCR beta chain by its CDR3 amino acid sequence plus V-gene family, and excluded reads lacking a unique V-gene family. To address suspected cross-contamination and a sequencing artifact, a later analysis removed around 600 highly shared, low-generation-probability nucleotide sequences. For each public chain, a later analysis derived a clonal expansion index from normalized ranks of inferred template counts within each repertoire. In a later analysis, generation probabilities were computed with a VDJ recombination model fitted to out-of-frame rearrangements, and the resulting probabilities were checked against IGoR. In a later analysis, hypergeometric tests were used to score TCR-TCR, TCR-HLA and TCR-CMV co-occurrence, with a repertoire-size bias correction applied to TCR pairs. False discovery rates were estimated in a later analysis by permuting HLA or CMV assignments 20 times. In a later analysis, co-occurring TCRs were grouped using DBSCAN, with TCRdist sequence similarity added in when clustering inside HLA-allele-positive subsets. Repertoires with fewer than 30,000 or more than 120,000 public chains were left out of co-occurrence clustering, as were five repertoires with anomalous nucleotide sharing. TCRdb's version of the immuneACCESS table is confined to in-frame rearrangements and falls short of the full clone set. An unresolved V gene accounts for under half of the shortfall where checked; the remainder is of unknown origin. The V and J calls and clone size were taken over from that table, and D and trimming were inferred from the DNA. The table for this sample lists about 130,000 clones; 75% to 85% of them were counted only once. The ten largest clonotypes hold approximately 1.5% of the sample.

The cohort consisted of hundreds of healthy bone marrow donors. At the time of sampling, all cohort members were nominally healthy, though unrecorded immune exposures were likely present. The donor tested CMV seronegative, placing the donor among the 300 to 450 seronegative members of the cohort. Every donor gave a peripheral blood sample, and the peripheral blood mononuclear cells from that sample were used for TCR beta sequencing. The Qiagen DNeasy Blood Extraction Kit was used to extract genomic DNA from the blood cell samples. This TCR derives from a woman in her forties in good health and CMV-seronegative. Sequenced material: PBMCs.

The CDR3 protein sequence reads: CASSQSGTGSYEQYF. The DNA sequence is as follows: TGCGCCAGCAGCCAATCCGGGACAGGGTCCTACGAGCAGTACTTC. The rearranged segments are TRBV4-1 and TRBJ2-7; TRBD1 fits 9 bases in the junction. The junction shows trimming of 2 bases on V and 1 base on J, and the gene matches do not reach 3 bases of it. Reading the germline V gene gives CDR1 MGHRA and CDR2 YSYEKL. The CDR3 sequence holds 15 residues, the cysteine and phenylalanine included. The sequence is cut down to CDR3 DNA, 45 bases in frame from base 1.